This T cell receptor beta chain originates from a study of T cell responses to AZD1222 COVID-19 vaccine. Per the germline V gene, CDR1 is ENHRY and CDR2 is SYGVKD. The CDR3 is 15 amino acids. The junction had 5 bases not matched to a gene; V was cut back by 4 bases and J by 3 bases. Clones were sequenced by immunoSEQ multiplex PCR, and TCRdb holds only the in-frame ones, with some missing. The sample holds about 140,000 clones, 90% seen once. The sample was peripheral blood, taken 28 days after the second AZD1222 dose. The receptor was isolated from an adult who received the AZD1222 COVID-19 vaccine. The gene calls are TRBV10-3 and TRBJ2-1, with 8 bases that match TRBD2. CDR3 sequence (DNA): TGTGCCATCAGTGGGAGTGCGGGGGGCTACAATGAGCAGTTCTTC. Translation gives CAISGSAGGYNEQFF.